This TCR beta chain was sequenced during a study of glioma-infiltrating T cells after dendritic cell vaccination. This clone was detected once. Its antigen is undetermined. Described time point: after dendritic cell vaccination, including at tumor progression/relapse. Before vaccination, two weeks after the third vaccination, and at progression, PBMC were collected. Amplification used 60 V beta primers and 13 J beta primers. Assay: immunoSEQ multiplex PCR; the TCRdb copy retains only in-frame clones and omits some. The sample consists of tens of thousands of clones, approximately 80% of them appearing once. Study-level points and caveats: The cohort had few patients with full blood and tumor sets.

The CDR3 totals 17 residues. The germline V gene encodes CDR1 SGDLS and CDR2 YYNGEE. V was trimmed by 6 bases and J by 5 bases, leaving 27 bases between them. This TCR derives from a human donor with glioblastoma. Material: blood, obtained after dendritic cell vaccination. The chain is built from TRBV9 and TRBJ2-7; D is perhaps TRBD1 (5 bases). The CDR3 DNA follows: TGTGCCAGCACCTCTTCAACGGGTGGTTACAGGTGGGACGAGCAGTACTTC. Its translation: CASTSSTGGYRWDEQYF.